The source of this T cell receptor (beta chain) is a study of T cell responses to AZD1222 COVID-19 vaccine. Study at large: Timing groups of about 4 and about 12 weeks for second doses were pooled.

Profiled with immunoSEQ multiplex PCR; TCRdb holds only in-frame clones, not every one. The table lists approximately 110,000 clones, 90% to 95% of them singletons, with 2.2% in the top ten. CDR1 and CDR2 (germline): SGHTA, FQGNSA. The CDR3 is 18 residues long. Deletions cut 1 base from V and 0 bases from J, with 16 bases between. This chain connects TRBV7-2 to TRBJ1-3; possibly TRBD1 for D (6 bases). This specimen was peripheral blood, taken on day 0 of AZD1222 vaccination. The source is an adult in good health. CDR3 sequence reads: CASSLGGQGGISGNTIYF. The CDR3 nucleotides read TGTGCCAGCAGCTTAGGGGGGCAGGGAGGGATCTCTGGAAACACCATATATTTT.